Sequencing of this T cell receptor beta chain was carried out in a study of OX40 agonist ivuxolimab in advanced cancers. V was clipped by 2 bases and J by 3 bases, with 11 bases between them. The CDR3 runs to 14 residues. Per germline, CDR1 MNHNS and CDR2 SASEGT. Sequencing used immunoSEQ multiplex PCR; TCRdb keeps in-frame clones, though not all of them. The sample shows 12,000 to 15,000 clones, 80% of them seen only once. The sequencing here drew on CD4+ or CD8+ T cells sorted from blood, taken in a trial of the OX40 agonist ivuxolimab. The sequence was collected from an adult with an advanced solid tumor such as melanoma, head and neck, liver or kidney cancer. The chain employs TRBV6-1 and TRBJ2-7; D is undetermined. DNA of the CDR3: TGTGCCAGCAGTGAACAGTTGGTTTTCTACGAGCAGTACTTC. As protein: CASSEQLVFYEQYF.